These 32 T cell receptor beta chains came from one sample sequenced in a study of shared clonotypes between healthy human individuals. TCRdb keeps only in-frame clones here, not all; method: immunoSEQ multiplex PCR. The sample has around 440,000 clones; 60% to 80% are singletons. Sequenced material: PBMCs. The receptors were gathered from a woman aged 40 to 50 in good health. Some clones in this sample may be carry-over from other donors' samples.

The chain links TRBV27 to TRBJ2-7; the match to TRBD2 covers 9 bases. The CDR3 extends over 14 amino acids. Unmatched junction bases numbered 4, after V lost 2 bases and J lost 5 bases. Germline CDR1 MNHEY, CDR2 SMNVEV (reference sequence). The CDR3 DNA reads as TGTGCCAGCAGTTTAGGCGGGAGGGCCCACGAGCAGTACTTC. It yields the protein CASSLGGRAHEQYF.

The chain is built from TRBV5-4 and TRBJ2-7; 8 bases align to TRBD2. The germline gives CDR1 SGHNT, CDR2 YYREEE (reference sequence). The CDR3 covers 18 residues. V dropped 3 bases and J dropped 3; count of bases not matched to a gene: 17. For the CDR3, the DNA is TGTGCCAGCAGCTCCGGAGGATTAGCGGGACACCTTAGCTACGAGCAGTACTTC. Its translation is CASSSGGLAGHLSYEQYF.

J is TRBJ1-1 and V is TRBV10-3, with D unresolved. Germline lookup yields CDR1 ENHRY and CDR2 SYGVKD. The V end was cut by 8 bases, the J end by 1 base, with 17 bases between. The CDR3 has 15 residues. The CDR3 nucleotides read TGTGCCATCCGCTCGTCGCCAGGCCCGAACACTGAAGCTTTCTTT. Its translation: CAIRSSPGPNTEAFF.

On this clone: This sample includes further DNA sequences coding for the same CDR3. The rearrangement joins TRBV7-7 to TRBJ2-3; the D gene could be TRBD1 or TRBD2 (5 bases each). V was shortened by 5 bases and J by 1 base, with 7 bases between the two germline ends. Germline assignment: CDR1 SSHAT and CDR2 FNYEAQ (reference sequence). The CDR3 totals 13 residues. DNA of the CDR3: TGTGCCAGCAGCCTGGGGGGCACAGATACGCAGTATTTT. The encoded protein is CASSLGGTDTQYF.

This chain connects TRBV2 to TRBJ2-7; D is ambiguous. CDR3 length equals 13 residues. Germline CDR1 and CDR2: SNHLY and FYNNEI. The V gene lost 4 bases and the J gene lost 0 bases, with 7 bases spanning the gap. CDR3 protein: CASSGLLSYEQYF. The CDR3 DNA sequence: TGTGCCAGCAGTGGTCTGCTCTCCTACGAGCAGTACTTC.

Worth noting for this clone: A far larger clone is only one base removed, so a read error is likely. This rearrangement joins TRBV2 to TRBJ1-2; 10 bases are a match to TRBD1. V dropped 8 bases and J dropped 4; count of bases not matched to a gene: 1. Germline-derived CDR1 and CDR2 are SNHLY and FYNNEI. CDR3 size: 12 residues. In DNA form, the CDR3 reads TGTGCCAGCGGGACAGGGGTCTATGGCTACACCTTC. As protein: CASGTGVYGYTF.

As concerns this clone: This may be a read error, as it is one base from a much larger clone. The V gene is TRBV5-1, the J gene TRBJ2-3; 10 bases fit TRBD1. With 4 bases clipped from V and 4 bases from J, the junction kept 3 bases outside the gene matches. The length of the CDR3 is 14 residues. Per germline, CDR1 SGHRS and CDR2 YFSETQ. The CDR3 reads CASSRDRGSDTQYF. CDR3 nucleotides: TGCGCCAGCAGCCGGGACAGGGGATCAGATACGCAGTATTTT.

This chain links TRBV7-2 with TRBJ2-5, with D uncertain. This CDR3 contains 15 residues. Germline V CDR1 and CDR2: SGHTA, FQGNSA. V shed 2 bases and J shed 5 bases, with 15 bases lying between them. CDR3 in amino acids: CASSLFQASGETQYF. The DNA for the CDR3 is TGTGCCAGCAGCTTATTCCAGGCAAGTGGGGAGACCCAGTACTTC. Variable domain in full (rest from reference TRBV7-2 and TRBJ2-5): GAGVSQSPSNKVTEKGKDVELRCDPISGHTALYWYRQSLGQGLEFLIYFQGNSAPDKSGLPSDRFSAERTGGSVSTLTIQRTQQEDSAVYLCASSLFQASGETQYFGPGTRLLVL.

The CDR3 sequence is CASSLGASYNEQFF. Here the CDR3 DNA reads TGCGCCAGCAGCTTGGGGGCCTCCTACAATGAGCAGTTCTTC. The chain uses TRBV5-1 and TRBJ2-1; D gene ambiguous. Per germline, CDR1 SGHRS and CDR2 YFSETQ. V was pared by 0 bases and J by 0 bases, with 4 bases between. CDR3 length equals 14 residues.

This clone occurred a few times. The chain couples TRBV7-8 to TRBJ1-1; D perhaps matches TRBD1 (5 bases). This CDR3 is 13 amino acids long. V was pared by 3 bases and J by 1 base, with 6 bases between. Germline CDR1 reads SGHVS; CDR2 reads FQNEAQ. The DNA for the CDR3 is TGTGCCAGCAGCTTGGACAAGAACACTGAAGCTTTCTTT. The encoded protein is CASSLDKNTEAFF.

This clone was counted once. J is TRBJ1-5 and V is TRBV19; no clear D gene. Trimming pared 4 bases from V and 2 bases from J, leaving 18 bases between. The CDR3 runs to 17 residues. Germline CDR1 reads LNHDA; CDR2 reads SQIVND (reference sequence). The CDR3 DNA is TGTGCCAGTAGTAGGGCTATTCTGGGAGAGCGCAATCAGCCCCAGCATTTT. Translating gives CASSRAILGERNQPQHF.

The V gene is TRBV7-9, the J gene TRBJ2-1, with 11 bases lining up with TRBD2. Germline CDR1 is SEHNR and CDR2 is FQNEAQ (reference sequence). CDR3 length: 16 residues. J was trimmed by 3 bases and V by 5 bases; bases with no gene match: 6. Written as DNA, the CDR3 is TGTGCCAGCAGCCCCTCCGGGACTAGCGGCTACAATGAGCAGTTCTTC. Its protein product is CASSPSGTSGYNEQFF. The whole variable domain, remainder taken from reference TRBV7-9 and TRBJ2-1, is DTGVSQNPRHKITKRGQNVTFRCDPISEHNRLYWYRQTLGQGPEFLTYFQNEAQLEKSRLLSDRFSAERPKGSFSTLEIQRTEQGDSAMYLCASSPSGTSGYNEQFFGPGTRLTVL.

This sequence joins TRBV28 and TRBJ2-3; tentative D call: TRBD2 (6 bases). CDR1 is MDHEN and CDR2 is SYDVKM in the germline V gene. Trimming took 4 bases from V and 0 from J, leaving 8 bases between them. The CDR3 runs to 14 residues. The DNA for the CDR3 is TGTGCCAGCAGTTCTACTAGCAGCACAGATACGCAGTATTTT. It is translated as CASSSTSSTDTQYF.

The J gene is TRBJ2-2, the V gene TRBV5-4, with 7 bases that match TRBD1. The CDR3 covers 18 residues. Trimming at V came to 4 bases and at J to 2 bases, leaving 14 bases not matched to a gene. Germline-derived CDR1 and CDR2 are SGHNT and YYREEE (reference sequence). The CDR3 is CASSPIQSGTVNTGELFF. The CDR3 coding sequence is TGTGCCAGCAGCCCCATACAGTCCGGGACAGTAAACACCGGGGAGCTGTTTTTT. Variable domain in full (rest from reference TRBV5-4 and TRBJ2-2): ETGVTQSPTHLIKTRGQQVTLRCSSQSGHNTVSWYQQALGQGPQFIFQYYREEENGRGNFPPRFSGLQFPNYSSELNVNALELDDSALYLCASSPIQSGTVNTGELFFGEGSRLTVL.

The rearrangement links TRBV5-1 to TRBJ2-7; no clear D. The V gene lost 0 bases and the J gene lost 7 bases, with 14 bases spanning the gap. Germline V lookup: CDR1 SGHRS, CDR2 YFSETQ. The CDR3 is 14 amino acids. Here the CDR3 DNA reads TGCGCCAGCAGCTTGGACGGCAGGACCTGGGAGCAGTACTTC. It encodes CASSLDGRTWEQYF.

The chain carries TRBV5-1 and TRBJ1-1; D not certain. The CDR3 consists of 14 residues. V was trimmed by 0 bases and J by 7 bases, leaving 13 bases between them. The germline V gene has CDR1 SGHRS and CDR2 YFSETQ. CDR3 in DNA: TGCGCCAGCAGCTTGGCGGCAGGCTTTATTGAAGCTTTCTTT. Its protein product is CASSLAAGFIEAFF. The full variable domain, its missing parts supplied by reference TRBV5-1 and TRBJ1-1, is KAGVTQTPRYLIKTRGQQVTLSCSPISGHRSVSWYQQTPGQGLQFLFEYFSETQRNKGNFPGRFSGRQFSNSRSEMNVSTLELGDSALYLCASSLAAGFIEAFFGQGTRLTVV.

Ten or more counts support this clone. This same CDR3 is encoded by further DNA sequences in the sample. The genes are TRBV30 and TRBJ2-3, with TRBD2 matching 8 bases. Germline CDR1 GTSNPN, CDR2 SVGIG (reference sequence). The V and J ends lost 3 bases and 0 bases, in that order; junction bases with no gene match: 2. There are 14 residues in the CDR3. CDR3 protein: CAWRLAGSTDTQYF. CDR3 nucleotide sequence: TGTGCCTGGAGGTTAGCGGGGAGCACAGATACGCAGTATTTT.

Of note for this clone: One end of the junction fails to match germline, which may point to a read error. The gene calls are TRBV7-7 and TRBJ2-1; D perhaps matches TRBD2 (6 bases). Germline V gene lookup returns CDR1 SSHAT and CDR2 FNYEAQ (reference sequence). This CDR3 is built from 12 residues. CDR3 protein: CASSLAGGEQFF. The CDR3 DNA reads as TGTGCTAGCAGCTTAGCCGGGGGTGAGCAGTTCTTC.

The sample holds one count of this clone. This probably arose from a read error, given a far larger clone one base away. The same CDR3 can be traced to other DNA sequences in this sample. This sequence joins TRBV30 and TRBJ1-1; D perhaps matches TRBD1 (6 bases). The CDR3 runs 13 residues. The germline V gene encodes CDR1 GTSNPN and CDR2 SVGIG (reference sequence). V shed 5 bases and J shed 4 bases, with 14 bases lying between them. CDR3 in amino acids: CAWAVGGATEAFF. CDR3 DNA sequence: TGTGCCTGGGCCGTGGGGGGGGCCACTGAAGCTTTCTTT.

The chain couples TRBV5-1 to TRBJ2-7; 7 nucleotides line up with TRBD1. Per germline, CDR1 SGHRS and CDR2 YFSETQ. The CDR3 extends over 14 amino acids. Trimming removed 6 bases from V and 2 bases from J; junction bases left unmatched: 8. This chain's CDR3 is CASNPTGSTYEQYF. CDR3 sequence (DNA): TGCGCCAGCAACCCGACAGGGTCAACCTACGAGCAGTACTTC.

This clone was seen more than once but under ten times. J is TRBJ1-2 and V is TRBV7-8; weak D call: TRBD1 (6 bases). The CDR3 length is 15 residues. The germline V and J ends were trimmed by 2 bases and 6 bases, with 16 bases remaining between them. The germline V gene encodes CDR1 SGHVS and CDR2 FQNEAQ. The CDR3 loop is CASSLWGGADNGYTF. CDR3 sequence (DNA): TGTGCCAGCAGCTTATGGGGGGGCGCTGATAATGGCTACACCTTC.

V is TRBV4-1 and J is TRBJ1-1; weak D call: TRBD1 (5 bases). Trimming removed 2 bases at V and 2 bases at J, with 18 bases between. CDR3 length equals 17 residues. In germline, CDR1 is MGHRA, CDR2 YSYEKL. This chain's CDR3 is CASSQSPAGTANTEAFF. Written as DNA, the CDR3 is TGCGCCAGCAGCCAATCGCCCGCCGGGACGGCCAACACTGAAGCTTTCTTT.

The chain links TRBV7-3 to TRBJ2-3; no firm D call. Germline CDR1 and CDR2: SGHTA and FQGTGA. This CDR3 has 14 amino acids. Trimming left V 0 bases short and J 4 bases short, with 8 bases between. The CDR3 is CASSLTLSADTQYF. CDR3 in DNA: TGTGCCAGCAGCTTAACGTTGTCCGCAGATACGCAGTATTTT.

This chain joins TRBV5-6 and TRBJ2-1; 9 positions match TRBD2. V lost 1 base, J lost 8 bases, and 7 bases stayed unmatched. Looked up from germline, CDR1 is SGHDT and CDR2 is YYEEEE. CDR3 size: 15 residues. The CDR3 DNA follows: TGTGCCAGCAGCTTGAGTAGCGGGAGAGTCGATGAGCAGTTCTTC. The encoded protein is CASSLSSGRVDEQFF.

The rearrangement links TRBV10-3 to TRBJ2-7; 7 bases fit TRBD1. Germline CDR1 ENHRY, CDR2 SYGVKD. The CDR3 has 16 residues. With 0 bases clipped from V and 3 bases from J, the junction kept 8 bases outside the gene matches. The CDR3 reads CAISESKGQSYYEQYF. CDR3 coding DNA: TGTGCCATCAGTGAGTCGAAGGGACAGTCCTACTACGAGCAGTACTTC.

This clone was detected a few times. CDR3 region: CATSRPRALYGYTF. The CDR3 DNA is TGTGCCACCAGCAGACCTCGGGCCCTCTATGGCTACACCTTC. This rearrangement joins TRBV15 to TRBJ1-2; D is ambiguous. Germline V gene lookup returns CDR1 LNHNV and CDR2 YYDKDF (reference sequence). Between the trimmed V and J ends, which lost 2 bases and 4 bases, there was a span of 11 bases. The CDR3 totals 14 residues.

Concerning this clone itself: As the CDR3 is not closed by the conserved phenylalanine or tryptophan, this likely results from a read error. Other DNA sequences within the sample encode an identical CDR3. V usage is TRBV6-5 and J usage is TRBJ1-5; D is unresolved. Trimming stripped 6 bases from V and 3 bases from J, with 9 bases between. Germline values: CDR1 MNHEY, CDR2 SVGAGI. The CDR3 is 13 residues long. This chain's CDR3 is CASRRRSNQPQHL. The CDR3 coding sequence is TGTGCCAGCAGACGGAGGTCCAATCAGCCCCAGCATCTT.

The CDR3 nucleotides read TGCGCCAGCAGCGAGCCGTCTAGCGTCAGTGTCAATGAGCAGTTCTTC. It encodes CASSEPSSVSVNEQFF. V and J are TRBV5-1 and TRBJ2-1; D may be TRBD2 (6 bases). CDR1 and CDR2 (germline): SGHRS, YFSETQ. The CDR3 length is 16 residues. V gave up 4 bases and J gave up 6 bases, with 20 bases separating them.

This CDR3 is CASSQEWGLEYEQYF. The CDR3 region has the DNA TGCGCCAGCAGCCAAGAATGGGGACTAGAGTACGAGCAGTACTTC. The chain uses TRBV4-3 and TRBJ2-7, with 8 bases aligning to TRBD2. The germline CDR1 and CDR2 sequences are LGHNA and YSLEER. Losses at the gene ends were 0 bases for V and 4 bases for J; bases not matched to a gene: 5. The CDR3 has 15 amino acids.

The CDR3 coding sequence is TGTGCCAGCAGCCCCGGAGACAGGGATGTGGTCGGGCAGTACTTC. It encodes CASSPGDRDVVGQYF. The V gene is TRBV28, the J gene TRBJ2-7; 7 positions match TRBD1. Germline CDR1 is MDHEN and CDR2 is SYDVKM. CDR3 length equals 15 residues. V dropped 6 bases and J dropped 9; count of bases not matched to a gene: 17.

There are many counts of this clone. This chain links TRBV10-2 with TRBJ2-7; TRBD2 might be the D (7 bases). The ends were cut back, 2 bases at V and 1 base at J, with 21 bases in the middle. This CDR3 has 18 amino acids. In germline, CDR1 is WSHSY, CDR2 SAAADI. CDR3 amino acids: CASSEGGPGLADSYEQYF. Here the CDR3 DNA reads TGCGCCAGCAGTGAGGGGGGGCCGGGGCTAGCGGATTCCTACGAGCAGTACTTC.

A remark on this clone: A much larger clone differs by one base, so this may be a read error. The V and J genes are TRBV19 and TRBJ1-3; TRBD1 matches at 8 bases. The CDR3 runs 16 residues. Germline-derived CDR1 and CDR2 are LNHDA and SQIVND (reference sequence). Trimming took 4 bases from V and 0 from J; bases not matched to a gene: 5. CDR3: CASSTQGANSGNTIYF. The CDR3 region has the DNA TGTGCCAGTAGTACCCAGGGGGCCAACTCTGGAAACACCATATATTTT. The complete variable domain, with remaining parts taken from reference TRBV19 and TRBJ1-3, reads DGGITQSPKYLFRKEGQNVTLSCEQNLNHDAMYWYRQDPGQGLRLIYYSQIVNDFQKGDIAEGYSVSREKKESFPLTVTSAQKNPTAFYLCASSTQGANSGNTIYFGEGSWLTVV.